This entry lists 5 T cell receptor beta chains sequenced from one sample in a study of regulatory T cells in long-lasting Graves disease. The time point denotes: persistent/refractory GD, antithyroid drugs over 5 years with positive TRAb. RNA extracted from PBMCs served as the sequencing template. Building of the TCR beta libraries involved iRepertoire HTBI primers and Arm-PCR of CDR3 regions. TCRdb re-called the multiplex PCR reads with MiXCR, one entry per CDR3 protein. The table lists over 450,000 distinct CDR3 sequences, 20% to 25% of them singletons. The material was peripheral blood mononuclear cells (PBMCs), obtained when the disease was refractory, from a patient treated with antithyroid drugs. The receptor set was obtained from a female donor with Graves disease.

In its sample, this clonotype was seen many times. The rearrangement links TRBV5-1 to TRBJ1-4; perhaps TRBD1 as D (5 bases). This CDR3 is built from 14 residues. CDR1 and CDR2 from the germline V gene are SGHRS and YFSETQ. Trimming took 4 bases from V and 2 from J, leaving 9 bases between them. The CDR3 bases are TGCGCCAGCAGCCCCGACAGTACTAATGAAAAACTGTTTTTT. Translated, it gives CASSPDSTNEKLFF.

The chain uses TRBV7-2 and TRBJ2-1; the match to TRBD2 covers 12 bases. From germline, CDR1 is SGHTA and CDR2 FQGNSA. The V segment lost 8 bases and the J segment 6 bases; nucleotides outside the gene matches: 5. The CDR3 is made up of 14 amino acids. The CDR3 region has the DNA TGTGCCAGCCGAGGACTAGCGGGGCGCAATGAGCAGTTCTTC. Translating it yields CASRGLAGRNEQFF.

This clonotype has a handful of counts. The chain has TRBV3-1 and TRBJ1-2; D not resolved. There are 15 residues in the CDR3. Trimming cost V 0 bases and J 3 bases, with 11 bases left between them. Germline CDR1 reads LGHDT; CDR2 reads YNNKEL (reference sequence). CDR3 in amino acids: CASSQDLDNYYGYTF. CDR3 DNA sequence: TGTGCCAGCAGCCAAGATTTAGACAATTACTATGGCTACACCTTC. Variable domain in full (rest from reference TRBV3-1 and TRBJ1-2): DTAVSQTPKYLVTQMGNDKSIKCEQNLGHDTMYWYKQDSKKFLKIMFSYNNKELIINETVPNRFSPKSPDKAHLNLHINSLELGDSAVYFCASSQDLDNYYGYTFGSGTRLTVV.

This clonotype was observed many times. The V gene is TRBV10-3, the J gene TRBJ2-7; 12 nucleotides align to TRBD2. Germline CDR1 reads ENHRY; CDR2 reads SYGVKD. The CDR3 has 15 residues. Unmatched junction bases numbered 3, after V lost 4 bases and J lost 2 bases. This CDR3 reads CAISATSGSTYEQYF. DNA for the CDR3: TGTGCCATCAGTGCGACTAGCGGGAGTACCTACGAGCAGTACTTC.

As concerns this clonotype: Since the CDR3 does not end with the conserved phenylalanine or tryptophan, this likely comes from a read error. The J gene is TRBJ2-5, the V gene TRBV29-1, with D unresolved. Germline V CDR1 and CDR2: SQVTM, ANQGSEA. The CDR3 has 11 residues. V was clipped by 6 bases and J by 7 bases, with 12 bases between them. CDR3 DNA sequence: TGCAGCGTGCCCGTACCTGGGACCCAGTACTCC. Translated, it gives CSVPVPGTQYS.